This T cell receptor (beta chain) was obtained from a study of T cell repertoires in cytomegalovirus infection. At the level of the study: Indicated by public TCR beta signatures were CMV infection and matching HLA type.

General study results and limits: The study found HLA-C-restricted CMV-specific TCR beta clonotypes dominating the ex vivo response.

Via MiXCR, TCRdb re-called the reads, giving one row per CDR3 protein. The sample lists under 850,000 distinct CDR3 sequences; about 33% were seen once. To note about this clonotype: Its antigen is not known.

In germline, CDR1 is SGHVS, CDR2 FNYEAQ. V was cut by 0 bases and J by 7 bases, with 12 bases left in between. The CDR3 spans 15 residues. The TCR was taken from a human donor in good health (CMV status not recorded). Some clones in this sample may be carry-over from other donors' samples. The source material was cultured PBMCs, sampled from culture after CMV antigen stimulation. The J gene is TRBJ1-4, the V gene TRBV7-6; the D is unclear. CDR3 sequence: CASSLAGQTLEKLFF. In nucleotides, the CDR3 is TGTGCCAGCAGCTTAGCGGGTCAGACCCTTGAAAAACTGTTTTTT.